The 18 T cell receptor beta chains presented below share a single source sample, sequenced in a study of graft-versus-host responses after intestinal transplantation. Sequencing was performed with immunoSEQ multiplex PCR; in TCRdb, only in-frame clones are kept and a portion is missing. The sample yields roughly 90,000 clones, roughly nine tenths seen once. The antigens these receptors bind are not known. This specimen consisted of unstimulated CD4+ T cells sorted from spleen or lymph node cells, obtained before transplant. All receptors derive from a human donor who was the organ donor for an intestinal transplant.

This rearrangement joins TRBV4-3 to TRBJ2-4; 16 bases are shared with TRBD2. Germline CDR1 reads LGHNA; CDR2 reads YSLEER. The V and J ends lost 2 bases and 4 bases, in that order; junction bases with no gene match: 5. The CDR3 has 18 amino acids. The CDR3 sequence is CASSQTPGLAGGKNIQYF. Here the CDR3 DNA reads TGCGCCAGCAGCCAAACTCCGGGACTAGCGGGAGGGAAAAACATTCAGTACTTC.

The chain has TRBV4-1 and TRBJ2-3; D is perhaps TRBD1 (6 bases). This CDR3 region has 19 residues. V shed 0 bases and J shed 0 bases, with 19 bases lying between them. The germline V gene has CDR1 MGHRA and CDR2 YSYEKL. In nucleotides, the CDR3 is TGCGCCAGCAGCCAAGATCTCAGGGGCGGCACTCTGAGCACAGATACGCAGTATTTT. Translating it yields CASSQDLRGGTLSTDTQYF.

This chain joins TRBV30 and TRBJ2-1; TRBD1 matches 10 bases. The length of the CDR3 is 14 residues. Germline CDR1 is GTSNPN and CDR2 is SVGIG (reference sequence). V gave up 2 bases and J gave up 7 bases; unmatched junction bases: 5. The CDR3 DNA is TGTGCCTGGAGTCGGGACAGGGGAGGAAATGAGCAGTTCTTC. It is translated as CAWSRDRGGNEQFF.

This chain connects TRBV28 to TRBJ1-4; D is perhaps TRBD1 (5 bases). This CDR3 contains 16 residues. Germline assignment: CDR1 MDHEN and CDR2 SYDVKM. Trimming pared 10 bases from V and 0 bases from J, leaving 18 bases between. The DNA for the CDR3 is TGTGCCACCATCTCTGGGGCGCCGGCAACTAATGAAAAACTGTTTTTT. The encoded protein is CATISGAPATNEKLFF.

This chain joins TRBV7-3 and TRBJ2-1; 7 bases fit TRBD2. Trimming at V came to 1 base and at J to 7 bases, leaving 31 bases not matched to a gene. Germline CDR1 reads SGHTA; CDR2 reads FQGTGA. This CDR3 has 23 amino acids. The chain's CDR3 is CASSLILGVDLQSHRRGGNEQFF. DNA for the CDR3: TGTGCCAGCAGCTTAATTTTGGGTGTTGACTTACAGTCGCACCGTCGCGGGGGAAATGAGCAGTTCTTC.

V usage is TRBV9 and J usage is TRBJ1-2; D ambiguous. The germline V and J ends were trimmed by 0 bases and 4 bases, with 10 bases remaining between them. This CDR3 contains 14 residues. The germline gives CDR1 SGDLS, CDR2 YYNGEE. The CDR3 nucleotides are TGTGCCAGCAGCGTAGGAGAGGGTCTCTATGGCTACACCTTC. This encodes CASSVGEGLYGYTF.

The V call is TRBV2, the J call TRBJ2-5; D call uncertain. Between the trimmed V and J ends, which lost 6 bases and 3 bases, there was a span of 14 bases. Germline V gives CDR1 SNHLY, CDR2 FYNNEI. This CDR3 is 14 amino acids long. CDR3 DNA: TGTGCCAGCAGACTTAACCTACCCAAAGAGACCCAGTACTTC. Translating it yields CASRLNLPKETQYF. The full variable domain, rest sourced from reference TRBV2 and TRBJ2-5, is EPEVTQTPSHQVTQMGQEVILRCVPISNHLYFYWYRQILGQKVEFLVSFYNNEISEKSEIFDDQFSVERPDGSNFTLKIRSTKLEDSAMYFCASRLNLPKETQYFGPGTRLLVL.

This clone was seen more than once but under ten times. The chain uses TRBV6-1 and TRBJ2-7; D possibly corresponds to TRBD2 (6 bases). Deletions cut 10 bases from V and 1 base from J, with 20 bases between. This CDR3 comprises 15 residues. Germline V gene data show CDR1 as MNHNS and CDR2 as SASEGT. CDR3 sequence (DNA): TGTGCCACGGTCCCTCTAGCGTCGCTTTCCTACGAGCAGTACTTC. As protein: CATVPLASLSYEQYF.

This chain joins TRBV9 and TRBJ2-1; 9 bases are shared with TRBD2. V lost 3 bases and J lost 12; bases outside the gene matches: 13. The CDR3 contains 15 residues. CDR1 is SGDLS and CDR2 is YYNGEE in the germline V gene. The chain's CDR3 is CASSGRASGAGGQFF. Here the CDR3 DNA reads TGTGCCAGCAGCGGCAGGGCTAGCGGGGCCGGGGGGCAGTTCTTC.

The J gene is TRBJ2-1, the V gene TRBV7-9, with 12 bases lining up with TRBD2. Germline-derived CDR1 and CDR2 are SEHNR and FQNEAQ (reference sequence). This CDR3 is built from 15 residues. V dropped 1 base and J dropped 7; count of bases not matched to a gene: 2. The CDR3 sequence is CASSLVTSGRNEQFF. The CDR3 coding sequence is TGTGCCAGCAGCTTAGTCACTAGCGGGAGGAATGAGCAGTTCTTC.

Concerning this clone itself: An end of the junction does not agree with germline; a read error may underlie this. The CDR3 is CAGSTDRIPTQYF. CDR3 DNA sequence: TGTGCCGGCAGCACAGACCGCATCCCTACGCAGTATTTT. The V and J genes are TRBV9 and TRBJ2-3; D remains unclear. Germline V gene lookup returns CDR1 SGDLS and CDR2 YYNGEE. CDR3 length: 13 residues.

The chain uses TRBV29-1 and TRBJ2-1; TRBD2 matches 10 bases. The CDR3 totals 15 residues. With V trimmed by 6 bases and J by 6 bases, 11 bases remained unmatched. Germline lookup yields CDR1 SQVTM and CDR2 ANQGSEA. CDR3 amino acids: CSVDVASGGLNEQFF. DNA of the CDR3: TGCAGCGTCGACGTGGCTAGCGGGGGCCTCAATGAGCAGTTCTTC.

Notes on this clone: The junction and the germline gene differ at one end; a read error may be behind it. The chain is built from TRBV7-7 and TRBJ1-1, with D uncertain. This CDR3 is built from 13 residues. Germline values: CDR1 SSHAT, CDR2 FNYEAQ (reference sequence). CDR3 residues: CASSLQVNTEAFF. CDR3 bases: TGTGCTAGCAGCCTTCAGGTGAACACTGAAGCTTTCTTT.

About this clone itself: At one of its ends the junction is not consistent with the germline gene, which may arise from a read error. The chain employs TRBV6-5 and TRBJ2-3, with D perhaps TRBD2 (7 bases). Germline V gives CDR1 MNHEY, CDR2 SVGAGI. This CDR3 has 14 amino acids. CDR3 amino acids: CASRRTGGTDTQYF. CDR3 sequence (DNA): TGTGCCAGCAGACGGACGGGGGGCACGGATACGCAGTATTTT.

There are a few counts of this clone. The chain carries TRBV2 and TRBJ1-2; D gene ambiguous. Trimming shortened V by 7 bases and J by 2 bases, and 8 bases separated the two germline ends. The CDR3 has 12 amino acids. CDR1 SNHLY and CDR2 FYNNEI come from the germline V gene. CDR3 sequence reads: CASTPPNYGYTF. As DNA, the CDR3 is TGTGCCAGCACCCCCCCGAACTATGGCTACACCTTC.

The V gene is TRBV2, the J gene TRBJ1-5; the D gene is possibly TRBD1 (5 bases). Germline V CDR1 and CDR2: SNHLY, FYNNEI. V shed 6 bases and J shed 6 bases, with 18 bases lying between them. CDR3 size: 15 residues. CDR3 coding DNA: TGTGCCAGCAGGGGGGGGAGGGATCCCGGTCAGCCCCAGCATTTT. Translation gives CASRGGRDPGQPQHF. The variable domain in full, with the rest retrieved from reference TRBV2 and TRBJ1-5, is EPEVTQTPSHQVTQMGQEVILRCVPISNHLYFYWYRQILGQKVEFLVSFYNNEISEKSEIFDDQFSVERPDGSNFTLKIRSTKLEDSAMYFCASRGGRDPGQPQHFGDGTRLSIL.

This chain connects TRBV7-2 to TRBJ2-1; 13 bases are a match to TRBD2. V gave up 0 bases and J gave up 8 bases; unmatched junction bases: 4. Germline assignment: CDR1 SGHTA and CDR2 FQGNSA. This CDR3 has 16 residues. CDR3 nucleotides: TGTGCCAGCAGCTTAGCCGGGACTAGCGGGACCTATGAGCAGTTCTTC. Its translation: CASSLAGTSGTYEQFF.

V usage is TRBV2 and J usage is TRBJ2-7; the D gene is possibly TRBD1 (5 bases). Trimming removed 2 bases at V and 4 bases at J, with 15 bases between. From germline, CDR1 is SNHLY and CDR2 FYNNEI. CDR3 length equals 15 residues. This CDR3 is CASSESSGRSYEQYF. DNA for the CDR3: TGTGCCAGCAGTGAATCGTCAGGGCGGTCATACGAGCAGTACTTC. Complete variable domain (other parts from reference TRBV2 and TRBJ2-7): EPEVTQTPSHQVTQMGQEVILRCVPISNHLYFYWYRQILGQKVEFLVSFYNNEISEKSEIFDDQFSVERPDGSNFTLKIRSTKLEDSAMYFCASSESSGRSYEQYFGPGTRLTVT.